A single sample gave rise to the 25 T cell receptor beta chains below, sequenced in a study of CD8+CD57+ T cells in acquired aplastic anemia. Genomic DNA, the template, was used for profiling of the TCR beta VDJ and CDR3. TCRdb reprocessed the reads with MiXCR, giving one entry per CDR3 protein. The data contain 350,000 to 450,000 distinct CDR3 sequences, 60% to 80% of them singletons. Sequencing input: sorted CD4+, CD8+, or CD8+CD57+ T cells (not recorded which) from PBMCs. Receptors originate from a human donor in good health, serving as a control.

In the case of this clonotype: The CDR3 carries no conserved terminal phenylalanine or tryptophan, so it likely arises from a read error. The DNA is omitted, as the CDR3 cannot be located on it reliably, and the CDR3 follows TCRdb's listing. CDR3 sequence reads: CASSLEVFC. The V gene is TRBV7-3, the J gene TRBJ2-5. The CDR3 has 9 amino acids, counting both end residues. Germline V gene data show CDR1 as SGHTA and CDR2 as FQGTGA.

This clonotype was recorded a few times. The V call is TRBV11-1, the J call TRBJ2-1; D unresolved. Germline V gene data show CDR1 as SGHAT and CDR2 as FQDESV (reference sequence). The V gene lost 0 bases and the J gene lost 0 bases, with 9 bases spanning the gap. The CDR3 covers 16 residues. The CDR3 sequence: CASSLAAPSSYNEQFF. The DNA for the CDR3 is TGTGCCAGCAGCTTAGCCGCCCCGAGCTCCTACAATGAGCAGTTCTTC.

In this sample, this clonotype turned up a few times. A much larger clone sits a single nucleotide away, making a read error possible. The V gene is TRBV11-3, the J gene TRBJ2-2; 7 positions agree with TRBD1. Germline V gene data show CDR1 as SGHNT and CDR2 as YENEEA. The CDR3 totals 16 residues. In DNA, the CDR3 is TGTGCCAGCAGCTTAGGAGGGGGCGAAAACACCGGGGAGCTGCTTTTT. Its translation is CASSLGGGENTGELLF.

The chain uses TRBV7-2 and TRBJ1-2; 8 bases fit TRBD1. The CDR3 has 17 residues. Per germline, CDR1 SGHTA and CDR2 FQGNSA. J was trimmed by 2 bases and V by 5 bases; bases with no gene match: 13. DNA of the CDR3: TGTGCCAGCAGCCCAGCTTTCAGGGGGCTCACGAACTATGGCTACACCTTC. Translating gives CASSPAFRGLTNYGYTF.

The chain employs TRBV7-2 and TRBJ1-6; the D gene is possibly TRBD1 (5 bases). V was pared by 1 base and J by 13 bases, with 23 bases between. The CDR3 has 17 residues. Germline CDR1 and CDR2: SGHTA and FQGNSA. The CDR3 sequence: CASSLGGTGEARSPLHF. For the CDR3, the DNA is TGTGCCAGCAGCTTAGGGGGCACGGGAGAGGCGCGTTCTCCCCTCCACTTT.

The chain combines TRBV11-2 with TRBJ2-7, with D perhaps TRBD1 (6 bases). The CDR3 has 11 residues. Trimming pared 8 bases from V and 10 bases from J, leaving 15 bases between. Per germline, CDR1 SGHAT and CDR2 FQNNGV. The CDR3 loop is CASPRQDNQYF. The CDR3 coding sequence is TGTGCCAGCCCGAGACAGGATAACCAGTACTTC.

The genes are TRBV6-5 and TRBJ1-1; 7 nucleotides line up with TRBD1. V shed 10 bases, J shed 4 bases, and the junction held 12 bases outside the gene matches. The CDR3 has 14 amino acids. CDR1 and CDR2 (germline): MNHEY, SVGAGI. DNA of the CDR3: TGTGCCATCGCCGCGACAGGGTCGGCCACTGAAGCTTTCTTT. Translating gives CAIAATGSATEAFF.

This clonotype occurred many times. The chain carries TRBV19 and TRBJ2-3; TRBD2 matches 8 bases. V dropped 2 bases and J dropped 2; count of bases not matched to a gene: 6. This CDR3 has 16 residues. CDR1 and CDR2 from the germline V gene are LNHDA and SQIVND (reference sequence). The CDR3 nucleotides read TGTGCCAGTAGTATACAGAGCGGGGGCCCCACAGATACGCAGTATTTT. It encodes CASSIQSGGPTDTQYF.

The chain couples TRBV7-9 to TRBJ2-7; 8 bases are shared with TRBD1. CDR1 and CDR2 (germline): SEHNR, FQNEAQ (reference sequence). The CDR3 is 15 residues long. The V segment lost 5 bases and the J segment 5 bases; nucleotides outside the gene matches: 11. CDR3 sequence (DNA): TGTGCCAGCAGCCCATGGCCGGGACAGGCCCACGAGCAGTACTTC. Encoded protein: CASSPWPGQAHEQYF.

The genes are TRBV7-9 and TRBJ2-7, with D unresolved. V gave up 6 bases and J gave up 5 bases, with 20 bases separating them. The germline CDR1 and CDR2 sequences are SEHNR and FQNEAQ (reference sequence). The CDR3 covers 15 residues. The CDR3 nucleotides are TGTGCCAGCAGTCGAAACGCCAGGTTAGCTAACGAGCAGTACTTC. Amino acid sequence: CASSRNARLANEQYF.

The chain combines TRBV12-3 or TRBV12-4 with TRBJ2-7, with no clear D. V lost 5 bases and J lost 6, with 5 bases in between. The CDR3 is 10 residues long. In DNA form, the CDR3 reads TGTGCCAGCAGTGGGGTCGAGCAGTACTTC. Protein sequence: CASSGVEQYF.

This clonotype was detected ten times or more. V gene TRBV6-5 combines with J gene TRBJ2-5, with 11 positions matching TRBD2. CDR1 MNHEY and CDR2 SVGAGI come from the germline V gene. The CDR3 has 14 amino acids. V shed 4 bases, J shed 4 bases, and the junction held 2 bases outside the gene matches. CDR3: CASSFLAGGETQYF. CDR3 sequence (DNA): TGTGCCAGCAGTTTCCTAGCGGGGGGAGAGACCCAGTACTTC.

Concerning this clonotype itself: The CDR3 does not close with the conserved phenylalanine or tryptophan, likely indicating a read error. The gene calls are TRBV7-9 and TRBJ1-6; weak D call: TRBD1 (6 bases). The CDR3 is 20 residues long. Trimming removed 6 bases at V and 7 bases at J, with 31 bases between. Germline-derived CDR1 and CDR2 are SEHNR and FQNEAQ (reference sequence). CDR3 nucleotides: TGTGCCAGCAGTTTACGCTCCGGGACACGTCGGGAAGGGGGGAATTCACCCCTCCACTCT. Residues: CASSLRSGTRREGGNSPLHS.

In DNA, the CDR3 is TGCAGTTTTAGGGGGGAGGACCAAGAGAAGCCCCAGCATTTT. The encoded protein is CSFRGEDQEKPQHF. This chain uses TRBV20-1 with TRBJ1-5, with D possibly TRBD1 on 6 matching bases. The V gene lost 8 bases and the J gene lost 8 bases, with 22 bases spanning the gap. CDR1 and CDR2 (germline): DFQATT, SNEGSKA (reference sequence). This CDR3 comprises 14 residues.

This clonotype was seen at least ten times. The chain links TRBV5-1 to TRBJ1-2; D may be TRBD1 (6 bases). Trimming stripped 0 bases from V and 6 bases from J, with 15 bases between. This CDR3 is 15 amino acids long. The germline gives CDR1 SGHRS, CDR2 YFSETQ. CDR3 coding DNA: TGCGCCAGCAGCTTGGCGCGGGGGCTGGCTGATGGCTACACCTTC. This encodes CASSLARGLADGYTF.

This clonotype was detected many times. The rearrangement links TRBV2 to TRBJ1-3; D remains ambiguous. The germline V gene has CDR1 SNHLY and CDR2 FYNNEI. This CDR3 comprises 13 residues. The germline V and J ends were trimmed by 8 bases and 0 bases, with 8 bases remaining between them. CDR3 amino acids: CASRETSGNTIYF. DNA of the CDR3: TGTGCCAGCCGGGAAACCTCTGGAAACACCATATATTTT.

This clonotype was observed many times. The chain carries TRBV12-3 or TRBV12-4 and TRBJ2-2; no clear D. CDR3 length: 13 residues. Trimming cost V 6 bases and J 4 bases, with 9 bases left between them. The DNA for the CDR3 is TGTGCCAGCAGCCCGCCTCCCACCGGGGAGCTGTTTTTT. Its protein is CASSPPPTGELFF.

The chain joins TRBV7-3 to TRBJ2-7; D remains ambiguous. Trimming removed 6 bases from V and 13 bases from J, with 28 bases in between. The germline V gene encodes CDR1 SGHTA and CDR2 FQGTGA. CDR3 length equals 15 residues. This CDR3 reads CASRRTVYSPLHFYF. CDR3 DNA sequence: TGTGCCAGCAGACGGACGGTTTACTCACCCCTCCACTTTTACTTC.

This clonotype was found once. Relative to the germline gene, one junction end is altered; a read error may explain this. The rearrangement joins TRBV7-2 to TRBJ2-2; D may be TRBD1 (6 bases). CDR1 is SGHTA, CDR2 FQGNSA, per germline. CDR3 length: 14 amino acids. CDR3 sequence reads: CASSQEAGDGELIF. As DNA, the CDR3 is TGTGCCAGCAGCCAAGAGGCAGGGGACGGAGAGCTGATTTTT. Looking up the rest from reference TRBV7-2 and TRBJ2-2 gives the full variable domain: GAGVSQSPSNKVTEKGKDVELRCDPISGHTALYWYRQSLGQGLEFLIYFQGNSAPDKSGLPSDRFSAERTGGSVSTLTIQRTQQEDSAVYLCASSQEAGDGELIFGEGSRLTVL.

The rearrangement links TRBV7-2 to TRBJ1-6; the D gene is possibly TRBD1 (6 bases). The CDR3 runs 15 residues. CDR1 SGHTA and CDR2 FQGNSA come from the germline V gene. The CDR3 loop is CGGSSYIGGNSPLHF. CDR3 DNA: TGTGGCGGCAGCAGCTATATCGGGGGCAATTCACCCCTCCACTTT.

V and J are TRBV19 and TRBJ1-2; D call uncertain. CDR3 length: 14 residues. V was cut by 5 bases and J by 10 bases, with 20 bases left in between. Germline V lookup: CDR1 LNHDA, CDR2 SQIVND (reference sequence). DNA for the CDR3: TGTGCCAGTAGTCTGAGAGGCCAAGATCATCCCTACACCTTC. Its translation: CASSLRGQDHPYTF.

J is TRBJ1-1 and V is TRBV20-1; no definite D call. Trimming pared 5 bases from V and 9 bases from J, leaving 19 bases between. Germline assignment: CDR1 DFQATT and CDR2 SNEGSKA (reference sequence). The CDR3 is 13 amino acids. The CDR3 region has the DNA TGCAGTGCTTCTCGACGGAGACTAACTAAAGCTTTCTTT. It specifies CSASRRRLTKAFF.

About this clonotype: A read error is likely, as this CDR3 ends without the conserved phenylalanine or tryptophan. Because the CDR3's place on the DNA is in doubt, the DNA is left out and the CDR3 is given as listed by TCRdb. This CDR3 is CASRSGGTALHFG. The rearrangement joins TRBV7-9 to TRBJ1-1. Germline values: CDR1 SEHNR, CDR2 FQNEAQ (reference sequence). Termini included, the CDR3 measures 13 amino acids.

In regard to this clonotype: One end of the junction varies from germline; a read error may be responsible. The J gene is TRBJ2-7, the V gene TRBV5-4, with 7 bases fitting TRBD1. The CDR3 loop spans 14 amino acids. Germline CDR1 and CDR2: SGHNT and YYREEE (reference sequence). CDR3: CASSYRDSSYERYF. CDR3 nucleotides: TGTGCCAGCAGCTACCGGGACAGCTCCTACGAGCGGTACTTC.

Notes on this clonotype: Germline and junction disagree at one end, which may indicate a read error. The chain recombines TRBV7-8 with TRBJ2-7; D tentatively fits TRBD1 or TRBD2 (5 bases each). The CDR3 is 13 residues long. From germline, CDR1 is SGHVS and CDR2 FQNEAQ. The CDR3 here is CASSWDRGTEPYF. CDR3 bases: TGTGCCAGCAGCTGGGACCGAGGAACCGAACCGTACTTT.